In its sample, the clone carrying this T cell receptor beta chain was seen a few times. This entry belongs to a study of blood T cell repertoires in COVID-19. The overall study: The study drew acute and convalescent COVID-19 samples from the United States, Italy and Spain. PBMCs, B-cell-depleted T cells, or T cells were the source of the cDNA or gDNA that made up the material.

V was shortened by 6 bases and J by 6 bases, with 5 bases between the two germline ends. CDR3 length: 11 residues. Original methodology: Nucleated cell counts were estimated from reference gene primer amplification. Profiled with immunoSEQ multiplex PCR; TCRdb holds only in-frame clones, not every one. V and J calls and clone size are those listed in that table; D and trimming were worked out from the DNA. The sample yields 90,000 to 100,000 clones, 81% seen once. The V and J genes are TRBV12-3 or TRBV12-4 and TRBJ2-2; no definite D call. The clonotype originates from a man between 60 and 75 years old with acute or convalescent COVID-19. The sequenced sample was peripheral blood. Here the CDR3 reads CASRSSGELFF. The CDR3 bases are TGTGCCAGCAGGTCCTCCGGGGAGCTGTTTTTT.